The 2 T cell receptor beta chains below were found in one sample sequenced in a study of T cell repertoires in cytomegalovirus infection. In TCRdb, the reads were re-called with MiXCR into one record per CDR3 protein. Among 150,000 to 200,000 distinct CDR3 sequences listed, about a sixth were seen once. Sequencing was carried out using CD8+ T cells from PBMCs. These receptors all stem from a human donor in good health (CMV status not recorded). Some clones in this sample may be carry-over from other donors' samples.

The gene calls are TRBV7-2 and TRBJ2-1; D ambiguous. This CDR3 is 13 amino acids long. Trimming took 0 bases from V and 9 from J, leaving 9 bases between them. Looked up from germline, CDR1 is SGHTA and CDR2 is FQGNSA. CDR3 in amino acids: CASSLAFSGEQFF. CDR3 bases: TGTGCCAGCAGCTTAGCTTTTAGTGGTGAGCAGTTCTTC.

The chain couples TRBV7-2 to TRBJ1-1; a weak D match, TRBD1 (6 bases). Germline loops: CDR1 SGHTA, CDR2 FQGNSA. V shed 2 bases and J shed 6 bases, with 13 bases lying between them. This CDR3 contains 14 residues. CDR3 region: CASSLRGPAAEAFF. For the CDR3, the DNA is TGTGCCAGCAGCTTACGGGGGCCGGCGGCTGAAGCTTTCTTT.